This T cell receptor (beta chain) appears in the sequencing data of a study of early T cells in non-severe SARS-CoV-2 infection (dated by TCRdb to the early 2020s). Study-level background: Because TCR sequencing relied on bulk RNA taken from unsorted whole blood, pairing of alpha and beta chains was not possible. Findings and caveats that apply to the study as a whole: VDJdb matching was skewed toward anti-spike CD8 responses and likely underestimated virus-specific expansions, missing private and CD4 specificities.

As concerns this clonotype: Its antigen specificity is not known. No quality values exist for individual bases; no much larger clone is one base distant.

To prepare the library, 5' RACE was applied. The instrument was a NextSeq 500. In the TCR library protocol, unique molecular identifiers were attached to individual cDNA molecules to correct for PCR bias and sequencing error. Sequencing covered both TCR alpha and beta chains, and within each sample the abundances of alpha and beta sequences were tightly co-correlated. The paper's processing steps were these. Decombinator V4 was used to annotate TCR sequences for V gene, J gene and CDR3. TCRs were defined as expanded if a significant change between any two time points was detected under a Poisson model with p below 0.0001. TCR abundances were normalised to the total number of TCRs sequenced per sample and were expressed as counts per million. MAIT TCRs were defined by TRAV1-2 paired with TRAJ12, TRAJ20 or TRAJ33, and iNKT TCRs by TRAV10 paired with TRAJ18. VDJdb, accessed 1 November 2021, was searched for CMV, EBV and SARS-CoV-2 annotated TCRs, with TCRs annotated for multiple antigens excluded. TCRdb took the public reads, trimmed them with fastp at Q25, ran MiXCR for clone calling and kept in-frame beta chains. Each CDR3 protein gets just one entry, which takes the most common genes and DNA from the rows behind it. None of the V and J calls come from the authors' own analysis; TCRdb made them. The sample table records 95,000 to 150,000 distinct CDR3 sequences; 14% to 15% of these occur just once. Around a fifth of the sample rests with the top ten.

V is clipped by 5 bases and J by 6 bases, and the sequence between their germline boundaries is 16 bases long. The germline V gene encodes CDR1 KGHSH and CDR2 LQKENI. There are 14 amino acids in the CDR3, from cysteine to phenylalanine inclusive. Only the CDR3 region is kept as DNA, spanning 42 bases read in frame from base 1. The study was a case-control design nested within a healthcare worker cohort in London, UK, with weekly nasopharyngeal swab PCR tests and blood sampling. Between 23 and 31 March 2020, the week of the UK lockdown, healthcare workers were enrolled and then followed up weekly for as long as 16 weeks.

The TCR originated in an adult who was a healthcare worker with PCR-confirmed SARS-CoV-2 infection or an uninfected control (not recorded which). Specimen: whole blood. The chain joins TRBV18 to TRBJ1-1; the D gene is possibly TRBD1, with 6 bases matching. In nucleotides, the sequence is TGTGCCAGCTCAATAGGCACAGGGAGCCCTGAAGCTTTCTTT. Its protein reads: CASSIGTGSPEAFF.